This T cell receptor beta chain was sequenced during a study of T cells in localized non-small cell lung cancer. The assay was immunoSEQ multiplex PCR, and TCRdb's table has in-frame clones only and misses some. The sample contains tens of thousands of clones, approximately 88% of which appear only once. Worth noting for this clone: Its antigen is as yet unknown.

The V and J ends lost 5 bases and 2 bases respectively, with 14 bases between them. Germline V gene lookup returns CDR1 SQVTM and CDR2 ANQGSEA. The CDR3 is 14 amino acids. Study outcomes and limitations: Longer survival (overall) was linked to higher T cell density in blood.

The receptor comes from a woman aged 40-69 years with stage I lung adenocarcinoma. The rearrangement links TRBV29-1 to TRBJ2-3; D might be TRBD1 (6 bases). This sample comprised peripheral blood, obtained before any cancer treatment. The CDR3 protein is CSVKSMGATDTQYF. The CDR3 DNA follows: TGCAGCGTTAAGTCGATGGGGGCCACAGATACGCAGTATTTT.